Listed below are T cell receptor beta chains from one sample, sequenced in a study of OX40 agonist ivuxolimab in advanced cancers. Profiling relied on immunoSEQ multiplex PCR, and the TCRdb table lists in-frame clones only, not all of them. The sample includes 90,000 or so clones, roughly 90% seen only once; the top ten take about 3.6%. Sequenced material: CD4+ or CD8+ T cells sorted from blood, taken in a trial of the OX40 agonist ivuxolimab. These receptors all stem from an adult with an advanced solid tumor such as melanoma, head and neck, liver or kidney cancer. Both conserved end residues are part of each CDR3. Fields, in order: V gene, D gene, CDR3 protein. D genes are given only for firm matches.

TRBV4-1,NA,CASSQVDGGNSPLHF
TRBV9,NA,CASSVGAGYSYNEQFF
TRBV6-5,TRBD2,CASKATSGGALQYF
TRBV2,TRBD1,CATPGQGAKEQFF
TRBV6-6,NA,CASSGGGHGYTF
TRBV28,NA,CASSSVAYGYTF
TRBV19,TRBD1,CASSPYRGSAGEQYF
TRBV7-9,NA,CASSGTTYNEQFF
TRBV4-1,NA,CASSQGASAYYEQYF
TRBV6-6,NA,CASSLVTGPTEAFF
TRBV10-1,NA,CASSESLPWETQYF
TRBV29-1,TRBD1,CSVGGTGGTEAFF
TRBV6-5,TRBD1,CASSPGTGGLRYF
TRBV30,NA,CAWSHFGGELFF
TRBV6-1,NA,CASSEEVRARFYEQYF
TRBV7-2,TRBD1,CASSFRDRPYEQYF
TRBV7-2,NA,CASSLLQREKLFF
TRBV5-1,TRBD1,CASSPYRGRMRGTEAFF
TRBV2,NA,CARSESGNTEAFF
TRBV28,NA,CASSLIGVDQPQHF
TRBV19,NA,CASSLRTAGRDTIYF
TRBV14,NA,CASSPRVGGNTIYF
TRBV7-9,NA,CASSLGGGPEQYF
TRBV27,NA,CASSPSRAATQYF
TRBV2,TRBD2,CASSGLGGGSYEQYF
TRBV19,TRBD1,CATTTGAEQYF
TRBV19,TRBD1,CASSSGTGPYEQYF
TRBV19,NA,CASSSPTTYGEAFF
TRBV4-1,TRBD1,CASSQDRGSYEQYF
TRBV10-2,TRBD2,CASRASGVLDEQYF
TRBV14,TRBD2,CASSLGLYNEQFF
TRBV7-2,TRBD2,CASPPRLAGNETQYF